This note documents a single T cell receptor beta chain sequence. Its antigen is unknown. TCRdb called the RT-PCR reads again in MiXCR, with one record for every CDR3 protein. The top ten hold less than 15% of the sample, which has under 500,000 distinct CDR3 sequences, about 10% seen once. These data belong to a study of response to subunit inactivated influenza vaccine. Findings of the study overall: Only a handful of new T cells, the authors suggested, are recruited with each seasonal influenza vaccination.

This CDR3 region has 18 residues. V was pared by 6 bases and J by 4 bases, with 21 bases of the junction left unmatched. Germline-derived CDR1 and CDR2 are SQVTM and ANQGSEA. The J gene is TRBJ2-1, the V gene TRBV29-1; 7 bases map to TRBD1. Sequencing used PBMCs from blood, obtained roughly 6 weeks after vaccination. The sequence was collected from a man in his forties or fifties who received an inactivated influenza vaccine. Written as DNA, the CDR3 is TGCAGCGTCACCGGCCACCTCCTTCAGGGGACAGAATACAATGAGCAGTTCTTC. Encoded protein: CSVTGHLLQGTEYNEQFF.